The rows below give T cell receptor beta chains drawn from one sample of a study of blood T cell repertoires in COVID-19. Profiling relied on immunoSEQ multiplex PCR, and the TCRdb table lists in-frame clones only, not all of them. The sample lists tens of thousands of clones, roughly 80% occurring once. Sequencing was performed on peripheral blood. The receptors were sampled from a woman older than 75 with acute or convalescent COVID-19. CDR3s include the opening cysteine and the closing phenylalanine or tryptophan. The order of the fields is V gene, CDR3 length, D gene, J gene, clone size, CDR3 DNA, CDR3 protein. D genes are given only for firm matches. A clone size is listed for some rows: how often the clone was seen (once, few, many), or a class if it is expanded.

V: TRBV7-3
length: 14
D: NA
J: TRBJ1-6
size: NA
DNA: TGTGCCAGCAGCTTAACTCTCCGGGGATCACCCCTCCACTTT
CDR3: CASSLTLRGSPLHF

V: TRBV10-1
length: 14
D: NA
J: TRBJ2-5
size: NA
DNA: TGCGCCAGCAGTGATCCAGGGGCCTCTGATACCCAGTACTTC
CDR3: CASSDPGASDTQYF

V: TRBV10-3
length: 14
D: TRBD2
J: TRBJ2-1
size: NA
DNA: TGTGCCATCAGTGACACTAGCGGGACCAATGAGCAGTTCTTC
CDR3: CAISDTSGTNEQFF

V: TRBV27
length: 11
D: NA
J: TRBJ1-1
size: NA
DNA: TGTGCCAGCAGTTTAAACGGTGAAGCTTTCTTT
CDR3: CASSLNGEAFF

V: TRBV27
length: 15
D: NA
J: TRBJ2-3
size: NA
DNA: TGTGCCAGCAGTTTAGGAGGGGTTAGCACAGATACGCAGTATTTT
CDR3: CASSLGGVSTDTQYF

V: TRBV11-2
length: 12
D: NA
J: TRBJ2-7
size: NA
DNA: TGTGCCAGCAGCCCCAACAGCTACGAGCAGTACTTC
CDR3: CASSPNSYEQYF

V: TRBV3-1/TRBV3-2
length: 12
D: NA
J: TRBJ2-1
size: NA
DNA: TGTGCCAGCGGGGGGTCGGGTGATGAGCAGTTCTTC
CDR3: CASGGSGDEQFF

V: TRBV7-6
length: 13
D: NA
J: TRBJ1-1
size: NA
DNA: TGTGCCAGCAGCTTAGGGCTGGACACTGAAGCTTTCTTT
CDR3: CASSLGLDTEAFF

V: TRBV7-9
length: 15
D: TRBD2
J: TRBJ2-5
size: NA
DNA: TGTGCCAGCAGCTTAGTCACTAGCGGGGGGGAGACCCAGTACTTC
CDR3: CASSLVTSGGETQYF

V: TRBV30
length: 11
D: NA
J: TRBJ1-1
size: NA
DNA: TGTGCCGTCAGACAGAACACTGAAGCTTTCTTT
CDR3: CAVRQNTEAFF

V: TRBV6-6
length: 12
D: TRBD2
J: TRBJ2-6
size: NA
DNA: TGTGCCGGGGGGGTCGGGGCCAACGTCCTGACTTTC
CDR3: CAGGVGANVLTF

V: TRBV7-9
length: 15
D: NA
J: TRBJ2-3
size: NA
DNA: TGTGCCAGCAGCTTATCCTTGTCGGGAGCAGATACGCAGTATTTT
CDR3: CASSLSLSGADTQYF

V: TRBV30
length: 15
D: TRBD1
J: TRBJ2-7
size: NA
DNA: TGTGCCTCTGGGACAGGGGGAGCGGTCTCCTACGAGCAGTACTTC
CDR3: CASGTGGAVSYEQYF

V: TRBV25-1
length: 17
D: TRBD2
J: TRBJ2-3
size: NA
DNA: TGTGCCAGCAGTGAATCGACTAGGCGGGGGGGCATAGATACGCAGTATTTT
CDR3: CASSESTRRGGIDTQYF

V: TRBV21-1
length: 14
D: NA
J: TRBJ1-6
size: NA
DNA: TGTGCCAGCAGCAAAAGGGACAGAAATTCACCCCTCCACTTT
CDR3: CASSKRDRNSPLHF

V: TRBV6-1
length: 12
D: NA
J: TRBJ2-1
size: NA
DNA: TGTGCCAGCAGTGAATCCCGGGGTGAGCAGTTCTTC
CDR3: CASSESRGEQFF

V: TRBV4-1
length: 15
D: TRBD2
J: TRBJ2-7
size: NA
DNA: TGCGCCAGCAGCCGAGCCGGGAGGACCTCCTACGAGCAGTACTTC
CDR3: CASSRAGRTSYEQYF

V: TRBV27
length: 15
D: TRBD1
J: TRBJ2-7
size: NA
DNA: TGTGCCAGCAGTTTATTTGGACAGGGGCGTTACGAGCAGTACTTC
CDR3: CASSLFGQGRYEQYF

V: TRBV5-1
length: 14
D: TRBD2
J: TRBJ2-7
size: NA
DNA: TGCGCCAGCAGCTTCCAACTAGCGGGAGACGAGCAGTACTTC
CDR3: CASSFQLAGDEQYF

V: TRBV20-1
length: 11
D: NA
J: TRBJ2-1
size: NA
DNA: TGCTCGGCGGGATGGTACAATGAGCAGTTCTTC
CDR3: CSAGWYNEQFF

V: TRBV18
length: 12
D: NA
J: TRBJ2-3
size: NA
DNA: TGTGCCAGCTCAAATACAGGGGATACGCAGTATTTT
CDR3: CASSNTGDTQYF

V: TRBV6-5
length: 13
D: TRBD1
J: TRBJ2-5
size: few
DNA: TGTGCCAGCAGCCGACAGGGACAAGAGACCCAGTACTTC
CDR3: CASSRQGQETQYF

V: TRBV12-3/TRBV12-4
length: 13
D: TRBD1
J: TRBJ2-5
size: NA
DNA: TGTGCCAGCAGCCAGGGGGCTTCGGAGACCCAGTACTTC
CDR3: CASSQGASETQYF

V: TRBV4-1
length: 16
D: TRBD1
J: TRBJ1-2
size: few
DNA: TGCGCCAGCAGCCAAGTCGGGACAGCGACCAACTATGGCTACACCTTC
CDR3: CASSQVGTATNYGYTF

V: TRBV18
length: 15
D: TRBD2
J: TRBJ2-1
size: NA
DNA: TGTGCCAGCTCACCATGGACTAGCGGTAACAATGAGCAGTTCTTC
CDR3: CASSPWTSGNNEQFF

V: TRBV5-4
length: 12
D: NA
J: TRBJ1-4
size: NA
DNA: TGTGCCAGCAGCTTACCAGGGGAAAAACTGTTTTTT
CDR3: CASSLPGEKLFF

V: TRBV3-1/TRBV3-2
length: 15
D: TRBD2
J: TRBJ2-5
size: NA
DNA: TGTGCCAGCAGCCAAGGACTAGCGGGGGGTGGGACCCAGTACTTC
CDR3: CASSQGLAGGGTQYF

V: TRBV5-1
length: 12
D: NA
J: TRBJ1-3
size: NA
DNA: TGCGCCAGCAGCGATGAGGGAAACACCATATATTTT
CDR3: CASSDEGNTIYF

V: TRBV4-1
length: 17
D: NA
J: TRBJ1-5
size: NA
DNA: TGCGCCAGCAGCCAAGATGTCACGATCGGGGGCAATCAGCCCCAGCATTTT
CDR3: CASSQDVTIGGNQPQHF

V: TRBV9
length: 14
D: NA
J: TRBJ1-1
size: NA
DNA: TGTGCCAGCAGCGTAGACGGTGGGAGCACTGAAGCTTTCTTT
CDR3: CASSVDGGSTEAFF

V: TRBV11-2
length: 16
D: NA
J: TRBJ1-5
size: NA
DNA: TGTGCCAGCAGCAAGGACAGTTCCTTAGGCAATCAGCCCCAGCATTTT
CDR3: CASSKDSSLGNQPQHF

V: TRBV10-3
length: 13
D: NA
J: TRBJ2-7
size: NA
DNA: TGTGCCATCAGTGGATCGGGGTTTAACGTGCAGTACTTC
CDR3: CAISGSGFNVQYF

V: TRBV3-1/TRBV3-2
length: 15
D: TRBD2
J: TRBJ2-1
size: NA
DNA: TGTGCCAGCAGCCAAGGTAGCGGGGTCTACAATGAGCAGTTCTTC
CDR3: CASSQGSGVYNEQFF

V: TRBV6-1
length: 13
D: NA
J: TRBJ1-5
size: few
DNA: TGTGCCAGCAGTGAGGAGGGAGACCAGCCCCAGCATTTT
CDR3: CASSEEGDQPQHF

V: TRBV13
length: 15
D: NA
J: TRBJ1-5
size: NA
DNA: TGTGCCAGGGCCCAGTATAGGGGACAAGATCAGCCCCAGCATTTT
CDR3: CARAQYRGQDQPQHF